The present TCR beta chain was sequenced within a study of T cells in Graves' hyperthyroidism and ophthalmopathy (dated 2019 in TCRdb). For the wider study: Peripheral blood samples were taken at the time of initial diagnosis, prior to any treatment. A discovery cohort of about 100 patients, 43 with Graves' ophthalmopathy and about 60 with stable Graves' hyperthyroidism, was used to find distinguishing TCR V-J signatures. An independent validation cohort of fewer than 20 hyperthyroidism patients and 17 patients who later progressed to ophthalmopathy tested prospective prediction of ophthalmopathy. The approximately 100 discovery patients were randomly divided into training and test sets at a 7:3 ratio. The study also compared thyroid tissue and blood T-cell repertoires from a handful of Graves' hyperthyroidism patients. Once sampling was done, hyperthyroidism patients were given methimazole at a starting dose of 30 mg daily, whereas ophthalmopathy patients were given high-dose intravenous methylprednisolone. TCR Vbeta CDR3 sequencing of 130 to 150 peripheral blood samples (43 ophthalmopathy, 70 to 85 hyperthyroidism and approximately 17 progressor patients) is reported in the paper.

Hyperthyroidism patients were newly diagnosed, with disease duration under 2 months, and aged 18 to 65 years. Exclusion was applied to patients with uncontrolled infections, other autoimmune diseases, pregnancy or lactation. Diagnoses were established on the basis of clinical symptoms, serum thyroxine and TRAb, thyroid ultrasound, and orbital computed tomography. Blood from progressor patients was drawn when they were first diagnosed with hyperthyroidism, before any ophthalmopathy symptoms appeared. PBMCs were separated from under 12 ml of fresh peripheral blood using Ficoll-Paque density gradient centrifugation. Progressor patients were defined as those initially diagnosed with Graves' hyperthyroidism in whom ophthalmopathy developed during follow-up. Trizol reagent was used to extract total RNA, and RNA quality was then checked on an Agilent 2100 Bioanalyzer. Amplification of TCR beta CDR3 regions was carried out from RNA transcripts. A first-round RT-PCR of the TCR CDR3 used the HTBI primer set with the Qiagen OneStep RT-PCR kit. Libraries were constructed in a second round of multiplex PCR, after which size selection and purification were performed. Sequencing of the libraries was done on an Illumina HiSeq2000 using paired-end 100 bp reads. In the source study's methods: SOAPnuke was used to process the raw data, with reads discarded if the reads contained adapters or uncalled bases, had a mean Phred below 15, or lacked an exact constant-primer or identifier match. High-quality paired reads were merged with COPE v1.2.5, and unique nucleotide sequences were defined as clonotypes. MiTCR v1.1 was used to align clonotypes to the IMGT TRBV, TRBD and TRBJ reference segments. The analysis was restricted to V-J combinations with a frequency above 0.0001, which together covered roughly 99% of the repertoires. The TCS score was defined as the ratio of F50 (clonal expansion) to E x V (chaos), calculated using BLOSUM62-based TCRdist between CDR3 peptides within each V-J. Welch's t-statistics and random forest reduced fewer than 600 V-J features to about 12, which were used in a naive Bayes classifier (R e1071). TCRdb trimmed public reads at Q25 via fastp, called clones via MiXCR and kept in-frame beta chains. Each entry merges the rows of one CDR3 protein and shows their most common DNA and genes. None of the V and J calls come from the authors' own analysis; TCRdb made them. The sample table lists fewer than 450,000 distinct CDR3 sequences, roughly 17% of them with a count of one. Of the sample, more than 30% is held by the ten largest clones.

This clonotype has a count of ten or more. Its antigen is currently not known. No clone much larger than this one lies a single base away; base qualities are absent. Summary of the overall study and its limitations: No statistical method was used to fix the sample size in advance, and group allocation was not hidden from the investigators. During validation, the model predicted progression to ophthalmopathy a median of about 6.5 months ahead of onset, with 70.59% sensitivity and more than 72% specificity. Ophthalmopathy was separated from stable hyperthyroidism by a 13 V-J signature model, with around 88% sensitivity and about 81% specificity obtained in cross-validation and 80%/75% obtained in testing. Blood samples also contained most of the expanded thyroid clonotypes (frequency above 0.001), which suggests that blood repertoires may reflect thyroid immune responses.

The source of this sequence is a woman aged 30 to 39 with Graves' hyperthyroidism that later progressed to Graves' ophthalmopathy. Sequencing input: blood.

The sequence in DNA is TGTGCCACCGCATCTTATTCCGGGCACACCGCGGGGGAGACCCAGTACTTC. It is translated as CATASYSGHTAGETQYF. The chain employs TRBV24-1 and TRBJ2-5; matching of 6 bases hints at TRBD2 as the D gene. CDR1 and CDR2 are drawn from the germline V gene: KGHDR, SFDVKD. Cut back by 9 bases and 5 bases, the V and J ends lie 27 bases apart. CDR3 length: 17 amino acids, cysteine to phenylalanine. The kept DNA is CDR3 alone, 51 bases in frame from the first base.